The 2 T cell receptor beta chains below all came from one sample that was sequenced in a study of blood T cell repertoires in COVID-19 (dated by TCRdb to about 2020). Receptors were amplified or captured by the immunoSEQ multiplex PCR assay. The immuneACCESS repertoire file appears here via TCRdb, limited to in-frame rearrangements. These files lack a portion of the clones; in checked studies, under half of the deficit traces to unresolved V genes, and the cause of the others is not known. This sample has 250,000 or so clones in its table, and around nine tenths of those were observed once. The top ten hold about 8.8% of the sample. Sequences were obtained from peripheral blood. The receptors come from a man in his forties with active or convalescent COVID-19.

The chain couples TRBV20-1 to TRBJ2-1, with D possibly matching TRBD2 (6 bases). The CDR3 contains 14 residues. Germline V gene lookup returns CDR1 DFQATT and CDR2 SNEGSKA (reference sequence). The ends were cut back, 3 bases at V and 6 bases at J, with 15 bases in the middle. The DNA for the CDR3 is TGCAGTGCTAGTCTGTTATTAGCGGTCAATGAGCAGTTCTTC. This codes for CSASLLLAVNEQFF.

The gene calls are TRBV5-4 and TRBJ1-1; no firm D call. The V gene's germline CDR1 is SGHNT and CDR2 YYREEE (reference sequence). The V end was cut by 2 bases, the J end by 0 bases, with 8 bases between. The CDR3 covers 14 residues. The CDR3 region is CASSLQSMNTEAFF. In DNA form, the CDR3 reads TGTGCCAGCAGCTTACAGAGCATGAACACTGAAGCTTTCTTT. Filled out from reference TRBV5-4 and TRBJ1-1, the complete variable domain reads ETGVTQSPTHLIKTRGQQVTLRCSSQSGHNTVSWYQQALGQGPQFIFQYYREEENGRGNFPPRFSGLQFPNYSSELNVNALELDDSALYLCASSLQSMNTEAFFGQGTRLTVV.